Presented here are 30 T cell receptor beta chains from one specimen sequenced in a study of blood T cells in healthy people across ages. It was with a sample-barcoded 5' primer and a J-beta primer mix that a second PCR of about 6 to 11 cycles was run. Each CDR3 protein is one row after TCRdb ran MiXCR on the 5' RACE reads. The data contain about a million distinct CDR3 sequences, about 44% of them singletons. Input material: blood. The receptor source for this set is a man aged 25 to 45 in good health.

The rearrangement uses TRBV6-1 and TRBJ2-1; 8 bases fit TRBD1. Unmatched junction bases numbered 11, after V lost 3 bases and J lost 4 bases. The germline V gene encodes CDR1 MNHNS and CDR2 SASEGT. This CDR3 has 17 residues. As DNA, the CDR3 is TGTGCCAGCAGTGACCTGCGAGGACAGGGCCTATACAATGAGCAGTTCTTC. This encodes CASSDLRGQGLYNEQFF.

The sample holds many counts of this clonotype. The chain recombines TRBV2 with TRBJ2-3; 7 nucleotides match TRBD2. The germline V gene encodes CDR1 SNHLY and CDR2 FYNNEI. This CDR3 has 15 amino acids. Losses at the gene ends were 6 bases for V and 3 bases for J; bases not matched to a gene: 9. The DNA for the CDR3 is TGTGCCAGCAGCCGAAGCGGGGTTGGGACAGATACGCAGTATTTT. This translates into CASSRSGVGTDTQYF.

V is TRBV29-1 and J is TRBJ2-7; TRBD2 agrees at 16 bases. The J call may be faulty, since TRBJ2-5 better matches the DNA end. The CDR3 has 16 amino acids. CDR1 SQVTM and CDR2 ANQGSEA come from the germline V gene. The CDR3 region has the DNA TGCAGCGGGACCGGGACTAGCGGGGGGGCCACGAAGACCCAGTACTTC. This encodes CSGTGTSGGATKTQYF.

Turning to this clonotype: One end of the junction is discordant with germline, which a read error may explain. The V call is TRBV7-9, the J call TRBJ1-1; possibly TRBD1 for D (6 bases). Germline lookup yields CDR1 SEHNR and CDR2 FQNEAQ (reference sequence). This CDR3 has 14 amino acids. The CDR3 DNA is TGTGCCAGCAGCGTAGCTCCAGGGGAAACTGAAGCTTTCTTT. Translating gives CASSVAPGETEAFF.

The chain couples TRBV25-1 to TRBJ2-5; 8 bases are a match to TRBD1. The DNA end favors TRBJ2-7, so the J call may be wrong. This CDR3 has 14 residues. Germline CDR1 MGHDK, CDR2 SYGVNS. CDR3 amino acids: CASSYRGYLYEQYF. In nucleotides, the CDR3 is TGTGCCAGCAGTTACAGGGGGTACTTGTACGAGCAGTACTTC.

In regard to this clonotype: This may be a read error: a much more frequent sequence differs by one nucleotide. This chain connects TRBV10-3 to TRBJ2-4, with 9 bases fitting TRBD1. The J call could be wrong; TRBJ2-7 is a better fit for the DNA end. The CDR3 has 14 amino acids. Germline V gene data show CDR1 as ENHRY and CDR2 as SYGVKD. In DNA form, the CDR3 reads TGTGCCACCAGAGAACAGGGGGCGGCCTACGAGCAGTACTTC. It translates to CATREQGAAYEQYF.

The V and J genes are TRBV20-1 and TRBJ1-2; D not resolved. Germline CDR1 reads DFQATT; CDR2 reads SNEGSKA (reference sequence). Trimming left V 3 bases short and J 3 bases short, with 11 bases between. The CDR3 loop spans 13 amino acids. The CDR3 region is CSARRSTDYGYTF. CDR3 nucleotides: TGCAGTGCTAGGAGGAGCACAGACTATGGCTACACCTTC.

The chain combines TRBV7-3 with TRBJ2-3, with a possible D match to TRBD1 (6 bases). With 4 bases removed from V and 4 bases from J, the gap between germline ends came to 12 bases. This CDR3 region has 14 residues. From germline, CDR1 is SGHTA and CDR2 FQGTGA. CDR3 nucleotide sequence: TGTGCCAGCAGCTCCTTAGGGGGATCAGATACGCAGTATTTT. Its translation is CASSSLGGSDTQYF.

The chain couples TRBV28 to TRBJ1-6; TRBD1 is a possible D gene (6 bases). The CDR3 has 13 amino acids. Per germline, CDR1 MDHEN and CDR2 SYDVKM. Trimming removed 8 bases from V and 8 bases from J, with 13 bases in between. The CDR3 region is CASAGASDSPLHF. CDR3 nucleotide sequence: TGTGCCAGCGCAGGGGCATCGGATTCACCCCTCCACTTT. The complete variable domain, with remaining parts taken from reference TRBV28 and TRBJ1-6, reads DVKVTQSSRYLVKRTGEKVFLECVQDMDHENMFWYRQDPGLGLRLIYFSYDVKMKEKGDIPEGYSVSREKKERFSLILESASTNQTSMYLCASAGASDSPLHFGNGTRLTVT.

The CDR3 sequence is CASSPLAGGDTGELFF. The CDR3 DNA reads TGTGCCAGCAGCCCCCTAGCGGGAGGGGACACCGGGGAGCTGTTTTTT. V usage is TRBV6-4 and J usage is TRBJ2-2, with 12 bases aligning to TRBD2. Germline V gene sequence: CDR1 MRHNA, CDR2 SNTAGT. This CDR3 comprises 16 residues. V dropped 6 bases and J dropped 3; count of bases not matched to a gene: 5.

The chain links TRBV6-5 to TRBJ2-5, with 14 nucleotides matching TRBD2. The DNA matches TRBJ2-4 better at its end, which makes the J call doubtful. Germline V gene data show CDR1 as MNHEY and CDR2 as SVGAGI. This CDR3 is 18 amino acids long. The CDR3 sequence: CASSYSITGTSGSYIQYF. The DNA for the CDR3 is TGTGCCAGCAGTTACTCGATTACGGGGACTAGCGGGAGTTACATTCAGTACTTC.

The J gene is TRBJ2-5, the V gene TRBV7-2; 7 bases match TRBD2. Germline lookup yields CDR1 SGHTA and CDR2 FQGNSA. The CDR3 is 17 amino acids. The V gene end was trimmed by 2 bases and the J gene end by 2 bases; junction bases not matched to a gene: 11. Here the CDR3 reads CASSLKVARGRQETQYF. The CDR3 DNA is TGTGCCAGCAGCTTAAAGGTCGCGCGGGGGAGACAAGAGACCCAGTACTTC.

The chain links TRBV29-1 to TRBJ2-5; D not certain. V was pared by 8 bases and J by 0 bases, with 13 bases between. CDR3 length equals 13 residues. From germline, CDR1 is SQVTM and CDR2 ANQGSEA. The CDR3 DNA reads as TGCAGCCTTAAATGGGCGTACCAAGAGACCCAGTACTTC. This codes for CSLKWAYQETQYF.

The V call is TRBV9, the J call TRBJ1-6; maybe TRBD1 (5 bases). This CDR3 comprises 16 residues. Trimming stripped 4 bases from V and 6 bases from J, with 17 bases between. Germline lookup yields CDR1 SGDLS and CDR2 YYNGEE. This chain's CDR3 is CASSSGHRRGNSPLHF. In DNA, the CDR3 is TGTGCCAGCAGCTCCGGCCACCGAAGGGGTAATTCACCCCTCCACTTT.

The chain carries TRBV7-2 and TRBJ2-3; D gene unclear. Per the germline V gene, CDR1 is SGHTA and CDR2 is FQGNSA. Between the trimmed V and J ends, which lost 2 bases and 0 bases, there was a span of 6 bases. CDR3 length: 14 amino acids. The CDR3 coding sequence is TGTGCCAGCAGCTTAACCTGGAGCACAGATACGCAGTATTTT. It yields the protein CASSLTWSTDTQYF.

This rearrangement joins TRBV7-8 to TRBJ2-2; D not resolved. V gave up 5 bases and J gave up 5 bases, with 9 bases separating them. Germline V lookup: CDR1 SGHVS, CDR2 FQNEAQ. There are 13 residues in the CDR3. The CDR3 DNA sequence: TGTGCCAGCAGCGCCCTGGAGACCGGGGAGCTGTTTTTT. It is translated as CASSALETGELFF.

This clonotype occurred many times. This chain links TRBV4-1 with TRBJ2-3; D not certain. Germline CDR1 and CDR2: MGHRA and YSYEKL. Between the trimmed V and J ends, which lost 0 bases and 0 bases, there was a span of 10 bases. The CDR3 has 16 residues. CDR3: CASSQDLQRSTDTQYF. The CDR3 coding sequence is TGCGCCAGCAGCCAAGATCTTCAAAGGAGCACAGATACGCAGTATTTT.

Here the CDR3 reads CASSDTGGSTGELFF. The CDR3 DNA follows: TGTGCCAGCAGCGATACAGGGGGCTCCACCGGGGAGCTGTTTTTT. The rearrangement joins TRBV6-6 to TRBJ2-2; TRBD1 aligns across 9 bases. The CDR3 totals 15 residues. Germline loops: CDR1 MNHNY, CDR2 SVGAGI (reference sequence). With 6 bases clipped from V and 4 bases from J, the junction kept 6 bases outside the gene matches.

The chain joins TRBV11-2 to TRBJ2-3; no reliable D call. Trimming removed 0 bases at V and 0 bases at J, with 7 bases between. This CDR3 contains 15 residues. Per the germline V gene, CDR1 is SGHAT and CDR2 is FQNNGV. The CDR3 region is CASSLDTPSTDTQYF. The CDR3 nucleotides read TGTGCCAGCAGCTTAGATACCCCGAGCACAGATACGCAGTATTTT.

The chain employs TRBV2 and TRBJ2-7; the D is unclear. The V gene's germline CDR1 is SNHLY and CDR2 FYNNEI. The CDR3 has 15 residues. Trimming took off 4 bases at V and 2 bases at J, with 15 bases between the two ends. The CDR3 is CASSASTQSPYEQYF. CDR3 in DNA: TGTGCCAGCAGTGCCTCGACGCAGTCACCCTACGAGCAGTACTTC.

This clonotype occurred a few times. The genes are TRBV3-1 and TRBJ1-4; TRBD1 matches at 11 bases. CDR1 is LGHDT, CDR2 YNNKEL, per germline (reference sequence). The V segment lost 1 base and the J segment 5 bases; nucleotides outside the gene matches: 3. This CDR3 has 16 amino acids. The CDR3 DNA follows: TGTGCCAGCAGCCAAGTAAGGACAGGGGGCAATGAAAAACTGTTTTTT. This gives the protein CASSQVRTGGNEKLFF.

The rearrangement uses TRBV10-3 and TRBJ2-4; possible D gene TRBD2, 6 bases. The J call is doubtful: the DNA matches TRBJ2-5 better. Looked up from germline, CDR1 is ENHRY and CDR2 is SYGVKD. This CDR3 contains 13 residues. CDR3 sequence reads: CATHAGIQETQYF. Here the CDR3 DNA reads TGTGCCACTCACGCGGGGATCCAAGAGACCCAGTACTTC.

This chain joins TRBV27 and TRBJ1-6; D ambiguous. Germline values: CDR1 MNHEY, CDR2 SMNVEV (reference sequence). V was shortened by 1 base and J by 10 bases, with 8 bases between the two germline ends. The CDR3 is 13 residues long. The CDR3 region is CASSLYSRSPLHF. CDR3 nucleotide sequence: TGTGCCAGCAGTTTATACTCGAGGTCACCCCTCCACTTT.

The chain is built from TRBV12-3 or TRBV12-4 and TRBJ2-1; 12 bases align to TRBD1. V shed 0 bases and J 9 bases; nucleotides not matched to a gene: 3. This CDR3 comprises 15 residues. CDR3 nucleotide sequence: TGTGCCAGCAGTTTAGCCGGGACAGGGGGCCGTGAGCAGTTCTTC. This encodes CASSLAGTGGREQFF.

This clonotype was recorded once. The V gene is TRBV4-3, the J gene TRBJ1-2, with 7 bases identical to TRBD1. The CDR3 is 16 amino acids. V was pared by 0 bases and J by 4 bases, with 8 bases of the junction left unmatched. CDR1 is LGHNA and CDR2 is YSLEER in the germline V gene. The CDR3 sequence: CASSQDPRTGFYGYTF. CDR3 nucleotide sequence: TGCGCCAGCAGCCAAGACCCAAGGACAGGCTTCTATGGCTACACCTTC.

The V and J genes are TRBV12-3 or TRBV12-4 and TRBJ2-7, with D perhaps TRBD2 (5 bases). CDR3 length: 13 residues. V gave up 5 bases and J gave up 5 bases, with 13 bases separating them. The CDR3 bases are TGTGCCAGCAGTGCGGGCAGTAGGGACGAGCAGTACTTC. Its protein is CASSAGSRDEQYF.

The V and J genes are TRBV28 and TRBJ2-1; 14 bases map to TRBD2. The DNA end is more similar to TRBJ2-7, so the J call may be wrong. Germline lookup yields CDR1 MDHEN and CDR2 SYDVKM. CDR3 size: 19 residues. This CDR3 reads CASRPGTSGGPSSDNEQYF. The CDR3 DNA is TGTGCCAGCAGACCCGGGACTAGCGGGGGTCCGAGCTCCGACAATGAGCAGTACTTC.

V is TRBV6-1 and J is TRBJ1-4; perhaps TRBD1 as D (5 bases). The germline gives CDR1 MNHNS, CDR2 SASEGT. V was trimmed by 5 bases and J by 0 bases, leaving 16 bases between them. The CDR3 consists of 17 residues. CDR3 in DNA: TGTGCCAGCAGTCCCGGGGGTTATACCGCAACTAATGAAAAACTGTTTTTT. It specifies CASSPGGYTATNEKLFF.

This clonotype was seen once. The J gene is TRBJ1-1, the V gene TRBV9; D uncertain. This CDR3 region has 14 residues. The ends were cut back, 4 bases at V and 0 bases at J, with 10 bases in the middle. CDR1 and CDR2 (germline): SGDLS, YYNGEE. The DNA for the CDR3 is TGTGCCAGCAGCCGACCACCTCTGAACACTGAAGCTTTCTTT. Amino acids: CASSRPPLNTEAFF.

The genes are TRBV20-1 and TRBJ2-7, with D perhaps TRBD1 or TRBD2 (5 bases each). This CDR3 has 13 residues. V lost 3 bases to trimming and J lost 1 base, with 10 bases between them. Germline V gives CDR1 DFQATT, CDR2 SNEGSKA (reference sequence). The CDR3 region is CSARRGGSYEQYF. The CDR3 coding sequence is TGCAGTGCTAGGAGGGGTGGGTCCTACGAGCAGTACTTC.